A selection of T cell receptor beta chains follows, all from one sample in a study of cytomegalovirus exposure and HLA in healthy donors. Clones were sequenced by immunoSEQ multiplex PCR, and TCRdb holds only the in-frame ones, with some missing. Among around 100,000 clones listed, approximately 70% were seen once. Sequencing was done on a sample of PBMCs. These receptors originate from a woman in her forties or fifties in good health and CMV-seronegative. CDR3s include the opening cysteine and the closing phenylalanine or tryptophan. Each record gives: clone size, V gene, J gene, D gene, CDR3 DNA, CDR3 protein. A D gene is named only where the DNA matches it firmly. The size of a clone is reported for some rows only, either as once, few or many, or as a class for expanded clones.

clone size: -
V gene: TRBV7-9
J gene: TRBJ1-3
D gene: TRBD1
CDR3 DNA: TGTGCCAGCAGCGGACAGGGATACACCATATATTTT
CDR3 protein: CASSGQGYTIYF

clone size: -
V gene: TRBV6-5
J gene: TRBJ1-6
D gene: -
CDR3 DNA: TGTGCCAGCAGTTATTGGGGCGGAGAATCACCCCTCCACTTT
CDR3 protein: CASSYWGGESPLHF

clone size: -
V gene: TRBV29-1
J gene: TRBJ1-2
D gene: -
CDR3 DNA: TGCAGCGTTGAAGGTCAGGCAGGGTATGGCTACACCTTC
CDR3 protein: CSVEGQAGYGYTF

clone size: -
V gene: TRBV30
J gene: TRBJ1-4
D gene: TRBD1
CDR3 DNA: TGTGCCTGTAAAATAACAGGGGGCTATGAAAAACTGTTTTTT
CDR3 protein: CACKITGGYEKLFF

clone size: -
V gene: TRBV5-1
J gene: TRBJ2-1
D gene: TRBD2
CDR3 DNA: TGCGCCAGCAGCTCGCCGGGACTAGCTAATGAGCAGTTCTTC
CDR3 protein: CASSSPGLANEQFF

clone size: few
V gene: TRBV5-1
J gene: TRBJ2-1
D gene: -
CDR3 DNA: TGCGCCAGCAGCTCGGGGAACTACAATGAGCAGTTCTTC
CDR3 protein: CASSSGNYNEQFF

clone size: -
V gene: TRBV5-4
J gene: TRBJ1-4
D gene: -
CDR3 DNA: TGTGCCAGCAGCTTATACAGTGCAACTAATGAAAAACTGTTTTTT
CDR3 protein: CASSLYSATNEKLFF

clone size: few
V gene: TRBV5-8
J gene: TRBJ2-2
D gene: -
CDR3 DNA: TGTGCCAGCAGCTTAAATTCGGACAGCTCTTTAGTAGCTACCGGGGAGCTGTTTTTT
CDR3 protein: CASSLNSDSSLVATGELFF

clone size: -
V gene: TRBV2
J gene: TRBJ1-6
D gene: -
CDR3 DNA: TGTGCCAGCAGTGAAAGTAGCTCCTATAATTCACCCCTCCACTTT
CDR3 protein: CASSESSSYNSPLHF

clone size: -
V gene: TRBV7-7
J gene: TRBJ2-3
D gene: -
CDR3 DNA: TGTGCTAGCAGCCTAAATCCCCTTCCCGATACGCAGTATTTT
CDR3 protein: CASSLNPLPDTQYF

clone size: -
V gene: TRBV7-9
J gene: TRBJ2-5
D gene: TRBD2
CDR3 DNA: TGTGCCAGCAGCTTAGTCAACGGGAGGGCCGTCTACCAAGAGACCCAGTACTTC
CDR3 protein: CASSLVNGRAVYQETQYF

clone size: -
V gene: TRBV15
J gene: TRBJ1-3
D gene: -
CDR3 DNA: TGTGCCACTGCACCGGGACACCAATTCTCTGGAAACACCATATATTTT
CDR3 protein: CATAPGHQFSGNTIYF

clone size: -
V gene: TRBV11-2
J gene: TRBJ1-2
D gene: -
CDR3 DNA: TGTGCCAGCAGCTTACAGGGTGGTTTAGGTTACACCTTC
CDR3 protein: CASSLQGGLGYTF

clone size: -
V gene: TRBV7-9
J gene: TRBJ2-7
D gene: TRBD1
CDR3 DNA: TGTGCCAGCAGCTCGCCCCGGGACAGGGGCTACGAGCAGTACTTC
CDR3 protein: CASSSPRDRGYEQYF

clone size: few
V gene: TRBV7-3
J gene: TRBJ1-1
D gene: -
CDR3 DNA: TGTGCCAGCAGCTTACAGGGTGGCACTGAAGCTTTCTTT
CDR3 protein: CASSLQGGTEAFF

clone size: -
V gene: TRBV19
J gene: TRBJ2-7
D gene: -
CDR3 DNA: TGTGCCAGTAGCAATGGTGCAGGGGACTACGAGCAGTACTTC
CDR3 protein: CASSNGAGDYEQYF

clone size: few
V gene: TRBV7-2
J gene: TRBJ1-5
D gene: -
CDR3 DNA: TGTGCCAGCAGCTTACAAGGGGCGGGACAGCCCCAGCATTTT
CDR3 protein: CASSLQGAGQPQHF

clone size: -
V gene: TRBV11-2
J gene: TRBJ1-4
D gene: -
CDR3 DNA: TGTGCCAGCAGCTTAGTCCCGACCTCGACGGTGAGGGAAAAACTGTTTTTT
CDR3 protein: CASSLVPTSTVREKLFF

clone size: -
V gene: TRBV18
J gene: TRBJ1-1
D gene: TRBD1
CDR3 DNA: TGTGCCAGCTCCCGGGACACAGGGGATGGAACTGAAGCTTTCTTT
CDR3 protein: CASSRDTGDGTEAFF

clone size: -
V gene: TRBV18
J gene: TRBJ1-4
D gene: -
CDR3 DNA: TGTGCCAGCTCACCATTATCGGGGTCTAATGAAAAACTGTTTTTT
CDR3 protein: CASSPLSGSNEKLFF

clone size: -
V gene: TRBV7-8
J gene: TRBJ1-2
D gene: -
CDR3 DNA: TGTGCCAGCAGCGTCAGGGCGGATGGCTACACCTTC
CDR3 protein: CASSVRADGYTF

clone size: -
V gene: TRBV5-1
J gene: TRBJ2-7
D gene: TRBD2
CDR3 DNA: TGCGCCAGCAGATTGGCGGGGGGGTATAAAGACGAGCAGTACTTC
CDR3 protein: CASRLAGGYKDEQYF

clone size: -
V gene: TRBV27
J gene: TRBJ1-2
D gene: TRBD1
CDR3 DNA: TGTGCCAGCAGGGCAGGGGGCCTGGTGGGCTACACCTTC
CDR3 protein: CASRAGGLVGYTF

clone size: -
V gene: TRBV18
J gene: TRBJ1-4
D gene: -
CDR3 DNA: TGTGCCAGCTCACCACCGCAGCTCCAGGGGGAAAAACTGTTTTTT
CDR3 protein: CASSPPQLQGEKLFF

clone size: once
V gene: TRBV29-1
J gene: TRBJ1-1
D gene: -
CDR3 DNA: TGCAGCGTTGACCGGAGCGGAGTGGGTGAAGCTTTCTTT
CDR3 protein: CSVDRSGVGEAFF

clone size: -
V gene: TRBV18
J gene: TRBJ1-1
D gene: -
CDR3 DNA: TGTGCCAGCTCACCACCGAGGGTCAGCACTGAAGCTTTCTTT
CDR3 protein: CASSPPRVSTEAFF

clone size: -
V gene: TRBV6-1
J gene: TRBJ1-3
D gene: -
CDR3 DNA: TGTGCCAGCAGTGATCTTATCGTTGGAGTAAGCTCTGGAAACACCATATATTTT
CDR3 protein: CASSDLIVGVSSGNTIYF

clone size: -
V gene: TRBV4-3
J gene: TRBJ2-2
D gene: TRBD2
CDR3 DNA: TGCGCCAGCAGCCAAGATTGGCTAGCGGGTCGGGAGCTGTTTTTT
CDR3 protein: CASSQDWLAGRELFF

clone size: -
V gene: TRBV28
J gene: TRBJ2-3
D gene: -
CDR3 DNA: TGTGCCAGCAGAGCGCGGGGGCGCTGGGATACGCAGTATTTT
CDR3 protein: CASRARGRWDTQYF

clone size: -
V gene: TRBV9
J gene: TRBJ2-1
D gene: TRBD2
CDR3 DNA: TGTGCCAGCAGCGTTAGCGGGAGCTCCTACAATGAGCAGTTCTTC
CDR3 protein: CASSVSGSSYNEQFF

clone size: -
V gene: TRBV18
J gene: TRBJ1-2
D gene: TRBD1
CDR3 DNA: TGTGCCAGCTCTCCGGACAGGGCAGGTGGCTACACCTTC
CDR3 protein: CASSPDRAGGYTF

clone size: -
V gene: TRBV5-1
J gene: TRBJ1-1
D gene: -
CDR3 DNA: TGCGCCAGCAGCTTGGCGGGGGGGTCGGACACTGAAGCTTTCTTT
CDR3 protein: CASSLAGGSDTEAFF

clone size: -
V gene: TRBV6-1
J gene: TRBJ2-3
D gene: TRBD2
CDR3 DNA: TGTGCCAGCAGTGAAAGCGGGAGTCGAACAGATACGCAGTATTTT
CDR3 protein: CASSESGSRTDTQYF

clone size: few
V gene: TRBV2
J gene: TRBJ1-2
D gene: -
CDR3 DNA: TGTGCCAGCAGAATAACTCAGCGGGGAAACTATGGCTACACCTTC
CDR3 protein: CASRITQRGNYGYTF

clone size: -
V gene: TRBV7-9
J gene: TRBJ1-2
D gene: -
CDR3 DNA: TGTGCCAGCAGCCAGCCGGGGAAGAGAGGCTACACCTTC
CDR3 protein: CASSQPGKRGYTF

clone size: -
V gene: TRBV10-2
J gene: TRBJ1-4
D gene: -
CDR3 DNA: TGCGCCAGCAGTGAACAGGGAAATGAAAAACTGTTTTTT
CDR3 protein: CASSEQGNEKLFF

clone size: -
V gene: TRBV4-3
J gene: TRBJ1-5
D gene: TRBD1
CDR3 DNA: TGCGCCAGCAGCCACCGGACAGGAGATCAGCCCCAGCATTTT
CDR3 protein: CASSHRTGDQPQHF

clone size: few
V gene: TRBV6-1
J gene: TRBJ2-7
D gene: -
CDR3 DNA: TGTGCCAGCTACCGATCGACATATACCTCCTACGAGCAGTACTTC
CDR3 protein: CASYRSTYTSYEQYF

clone size: -
V gene: TRBV6-1
J gene: TRBJ2-1
D gene: TRBD2
CDR3 DNA: TGTGCCAGCAGGAGACTAGCGGGAGATGAGCAGTTCTTC
CDR3 protein: CASRRLAGDEQFF

clone size: few
V gene: TRBV29-1
J gene: TRBJ2-3
D gene: TRBD1
CDR3 DNA: TGCAGCGTGGCCGGGACAGGGGATTGGGATACGCAGTATTTT
CDR3 protein: CSVAGTGDWDTQYF

clone size: -
V gene: TRBV2
J gene: TRBJ2-2
D gene: -
CDR3 DNA: TGTGCCAGCAGGTGGGCAGGGTTGAACGGGGAGCTGTTTTTT
CDR3 protein: CASRWAGLNGELFF

clone size: -
V gene: TRBV6-5
J gene: TRBJ2-5
D gene: -
CDR3 DNA: TGTGCCAGCAGGCGAGGGGGGGCAGAGACCCAGTACTTC
CDR3 protein: CASRRGGAETQYF

clone size: -
V gene: TRBV6-1
J gene: TRBJ1-2
D gene: -
CDR3 DNA: TGTGCCAGCAGTGAACTCCAGGGGATTGGTGGCTACACCTTC
CDR3 protein: CASSELQGIGGYTF

clone size: -
V gene: TRBV30
J gene: TRBJ2-7
D gene: -
CDR3 DNA: TGTGCCTGGAGCGAGACCGGACAGTTCTACGAGCAGTACTTC
CDR3 protein: CAWSETGQFYEQYF

clone size: -
V gene: TRBV10-1
J gene: TRBJ2-5
D gene: -
CDR3 DNA: TGCGCCAGCGGACAGTCTCAAGAGACCCAGTACTTC
CDR3 protein: CASGQSQETQYF

clone size: once
V gene: TRBV10-3
J gene: TRBJ2-1
D gene: TRBD2
CDR3 DNA: TGTGCCATCAGTGACGGAGCGGGGAACTACAATGAGCAGTTCTTC
CDR3 protein: CAISDGAGNYNEQFF

clone size: once
V gene: TRBV6-1
J gene: TRBJ2-7
D gene: TRBD2
CDR3 DNA: TGTGCCGTAAAGTCTAGCGGGGTCTCCTACGAGCAGTACTTC
CDR3 protein: CAVKSSGVSYEQYF

clone size: once
V gene: TRBV30
J gene: TRBJ2-7
D gene: TRBD2
CDR3 DNA: TGTGCCTGCCTACTAGCGGGGGGCTACGAGCAGTACTTC
CDR3 protein: CACLLAGGYEQYF

clone size: -
V gene: TRBV28
J gene: TRBJ1-1
D gene: -
CDR3 DNA: TGTGCCAGCAGTTTACCTGTTTATGAAGGAGCTGAAGCTTTCTTT
CDR3 protein: CASSLPVYEGAEAFF

clone size: few
V gene: TRBV5-4
J gene: TRBJ2-2
D gene: TRBD2
CDR3 DNA: TGTGCCAGCAGCTTGGAACTAGCGGGGGGTTTGAACACCGGGGAGCTGTTTTTT
CDR3 protein: CASSLELAGGLNTGELFF

clone size: -
V gene: TRBV19
J gene: TRBJ2-7
D gene: TRBD2
CDR3 DNA: TGTGCCAGTAGTGTAGCCCCCGGACTAGCGGGAGAATACTTC
CDR3 protein: CASSVAPGLAGEYF

clone size: few
V gene: TRBV19
J gene: TRBJ2-1
D gene: TRBD2
CDR3 DNA: TGTGCCAGTAGTCGGGCCTCACTAGCGCACAATGAGCAGTTCTTC
CDR3 protein: CASSRASLAHNEQFF

clone size: -
V gene: TRBV10-2
J gene: TRBJ1-1
D gene: -
CDR3 DNA: TGCGCCAGCAGGCAGATGAACACTGAAGCTTTCTTT
CDR3 protein: CASRQMNTEAFF